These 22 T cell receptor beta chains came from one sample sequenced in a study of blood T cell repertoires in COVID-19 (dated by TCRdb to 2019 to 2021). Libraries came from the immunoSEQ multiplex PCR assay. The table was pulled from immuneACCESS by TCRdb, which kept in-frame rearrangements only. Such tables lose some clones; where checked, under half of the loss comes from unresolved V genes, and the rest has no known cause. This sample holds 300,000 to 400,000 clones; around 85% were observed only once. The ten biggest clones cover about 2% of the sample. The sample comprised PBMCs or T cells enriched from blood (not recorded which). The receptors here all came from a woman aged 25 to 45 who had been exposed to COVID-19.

The CDR3 here is CASRHKADTGELFF. The CDR3 DNA is TGTGCCAGCAGACACAAGGCGGACACCGGGGAGCTGTTTTTT. This chain joins TRBV28 and TRBJ2-2; D uncertain. CDR1 MDHEN and CDR2 SYDVKM come from the germline V gene. The CDR3 consists of 14 residues. The V end lost 6 bases, the J end lost 3 bases, and 11 bases lay between the germline ends.

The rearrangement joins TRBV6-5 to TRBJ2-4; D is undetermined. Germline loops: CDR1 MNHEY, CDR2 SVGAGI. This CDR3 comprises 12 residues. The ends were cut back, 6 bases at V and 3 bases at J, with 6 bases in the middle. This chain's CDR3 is CASRSFKNIQYF. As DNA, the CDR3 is TGTGCCAGCAGATCATTCAAAAACATTCAGTACTTC.

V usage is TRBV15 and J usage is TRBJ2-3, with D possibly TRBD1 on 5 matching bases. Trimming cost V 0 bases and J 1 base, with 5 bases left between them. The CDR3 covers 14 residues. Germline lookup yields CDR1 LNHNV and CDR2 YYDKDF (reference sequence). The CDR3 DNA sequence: TGTGCCACCAGCAGAGAGACAGGCACAGATACGCAGTATTTT. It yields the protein CATSRETGTDTQYF.

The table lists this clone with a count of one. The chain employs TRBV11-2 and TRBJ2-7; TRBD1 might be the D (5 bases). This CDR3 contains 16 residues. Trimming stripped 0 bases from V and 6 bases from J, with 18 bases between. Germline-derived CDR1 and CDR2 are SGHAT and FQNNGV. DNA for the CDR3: TGTGCCAGCAGCTTAGATCAGGGTACCTCCTCTCGCGAGCAGTACTTC. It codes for CASSLDQGTSSREQYF.

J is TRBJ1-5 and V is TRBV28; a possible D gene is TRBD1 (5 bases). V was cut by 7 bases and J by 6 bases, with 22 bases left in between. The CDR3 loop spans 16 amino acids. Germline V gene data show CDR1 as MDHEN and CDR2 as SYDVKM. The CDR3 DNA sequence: TGTGCCAGCAACGTTTTTGGGGCGGGGCCCGGTCAGCCCCAGCATTTT. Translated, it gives CASNVFGAGPGQPQHF.

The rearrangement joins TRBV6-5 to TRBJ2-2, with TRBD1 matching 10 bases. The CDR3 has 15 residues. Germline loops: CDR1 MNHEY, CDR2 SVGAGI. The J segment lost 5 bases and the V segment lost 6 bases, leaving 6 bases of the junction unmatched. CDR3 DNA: TGTGCCAGCAGATCCCGGGACAGGGGTACCGGGGAGCTGTTTTTT. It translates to CASRSRDRGTGELFF.

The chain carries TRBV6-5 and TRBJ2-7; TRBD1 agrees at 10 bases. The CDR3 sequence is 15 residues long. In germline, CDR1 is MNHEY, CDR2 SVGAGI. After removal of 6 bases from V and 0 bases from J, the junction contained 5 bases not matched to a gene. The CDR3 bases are TGTGCCAGCAGCTTTGACAGGGGGCCCTCCTACGAGCAGTACTTC. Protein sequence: CASSFDRGPSYEQYF.

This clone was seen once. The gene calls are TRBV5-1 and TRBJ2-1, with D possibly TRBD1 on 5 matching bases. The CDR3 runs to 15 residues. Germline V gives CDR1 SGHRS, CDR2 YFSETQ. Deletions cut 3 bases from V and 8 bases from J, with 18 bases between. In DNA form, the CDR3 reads TGCGCCAGCAGCTCCGGAACCCTGACAGTACATGAGCAGTTCTTC. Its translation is CASSSGTLTVHEQFF.

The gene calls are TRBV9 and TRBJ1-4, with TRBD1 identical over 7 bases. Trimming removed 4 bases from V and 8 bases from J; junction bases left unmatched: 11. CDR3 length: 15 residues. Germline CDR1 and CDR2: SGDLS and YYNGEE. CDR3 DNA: TGTGCCAGCAGCCCTACAGGGGATGGAGGCGAAAAACTGTTTTTT. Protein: CASSPTGDGGEKLFF.

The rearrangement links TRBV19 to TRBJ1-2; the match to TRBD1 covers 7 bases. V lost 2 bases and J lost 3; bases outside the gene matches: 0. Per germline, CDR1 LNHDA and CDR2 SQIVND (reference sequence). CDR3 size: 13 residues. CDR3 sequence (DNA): TGTGCCAGTAGTATACAGGGGGACTATGGCTACACCTTC. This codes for CASSIQGDYGYTF.

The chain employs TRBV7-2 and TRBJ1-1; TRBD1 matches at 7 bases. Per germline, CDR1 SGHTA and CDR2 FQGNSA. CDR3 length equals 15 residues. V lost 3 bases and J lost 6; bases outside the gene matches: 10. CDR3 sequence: CASSFYTGEAAEAFF. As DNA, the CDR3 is TGTGCCAGCAGCTTCTATACAGGGGAGGCAGCTGAAGCTTTCTTT.

The CDR3 DNA follows: TGTGCCAGCAGCCCCCGTGGGGCTAGGATGACCGGGGAGCTGTTTTTT. As protein: CASSPRGARMTGELFF. The rearrangement uses TRBV3-1 (or the pseudogene TRBV3-2) and TRBJ2-2, with TRBD1 as a possible D gene (5 bases). V was pared by 4 bases and J by 5 bases, with 17 bases between. The CDR3 is made up of 16 amino acids. Germline V gives CDR1 LGHDT, CDR2 YNNKEL (reference sequence).

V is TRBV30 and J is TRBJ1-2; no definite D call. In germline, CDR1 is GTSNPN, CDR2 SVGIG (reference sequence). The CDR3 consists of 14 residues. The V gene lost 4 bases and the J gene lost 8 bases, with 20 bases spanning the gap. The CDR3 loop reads CAWTLISDPWGYTF. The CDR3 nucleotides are TGTGCCTGGACCCTGATCTCAGATCCCTGGGGCTACACCTTC.

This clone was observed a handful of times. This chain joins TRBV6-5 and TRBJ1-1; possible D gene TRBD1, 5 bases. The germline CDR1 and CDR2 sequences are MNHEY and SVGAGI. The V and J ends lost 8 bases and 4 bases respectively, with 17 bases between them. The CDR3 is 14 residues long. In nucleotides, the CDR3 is TGTGCCAGCGCAGGAGATAGGGGAGGCACTGAAGCTTTCTTT. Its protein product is CASAGDRGGTEAFF.

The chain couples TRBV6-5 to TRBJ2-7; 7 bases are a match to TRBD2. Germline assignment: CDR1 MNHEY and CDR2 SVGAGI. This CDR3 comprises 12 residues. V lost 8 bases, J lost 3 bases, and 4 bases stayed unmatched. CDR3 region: CASRTSDYEQYF. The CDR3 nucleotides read TGTGCCAGCCGTACTAGCGACTACGAGCAGTACTTC.

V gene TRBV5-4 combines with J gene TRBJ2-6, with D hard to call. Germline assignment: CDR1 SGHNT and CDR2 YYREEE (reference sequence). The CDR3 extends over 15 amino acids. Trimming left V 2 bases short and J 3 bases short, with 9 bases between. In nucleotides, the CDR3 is TGTGCCAGCAGCTTAGAGGCTAATGGGGCCAACGTCCTGACTTTC. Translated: CASSLEANGANVLTF.

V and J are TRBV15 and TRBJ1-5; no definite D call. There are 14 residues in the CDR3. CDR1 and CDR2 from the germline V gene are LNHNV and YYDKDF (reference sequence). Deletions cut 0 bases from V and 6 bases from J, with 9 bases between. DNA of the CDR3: TGTGCCACCAGCAGAGATCCCATCGGTCAGCCCCAGCATTTT. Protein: CATSRDPIGQPQHF.

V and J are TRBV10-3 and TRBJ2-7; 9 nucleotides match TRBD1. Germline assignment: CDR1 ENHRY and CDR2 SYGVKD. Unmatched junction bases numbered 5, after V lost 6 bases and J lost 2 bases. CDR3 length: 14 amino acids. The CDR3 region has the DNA TGTGCCATCAGAGGACAGGGGAGTACCTACGAGCAGTACTTC. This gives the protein CAIRGQGSTYEQYF.

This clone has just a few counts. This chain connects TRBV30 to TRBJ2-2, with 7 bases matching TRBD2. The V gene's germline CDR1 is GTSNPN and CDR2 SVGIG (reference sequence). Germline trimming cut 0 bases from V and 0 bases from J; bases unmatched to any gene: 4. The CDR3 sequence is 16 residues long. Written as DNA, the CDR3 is TGTGCCTGGAGTGTACACGGACTAGCGAACACCGGGGAGCTGTTTTTT. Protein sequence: CAWSVHGLANTGELFF.

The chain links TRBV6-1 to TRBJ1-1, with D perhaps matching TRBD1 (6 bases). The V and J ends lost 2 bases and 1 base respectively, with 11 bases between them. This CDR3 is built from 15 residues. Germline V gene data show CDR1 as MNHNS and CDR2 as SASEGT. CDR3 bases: TGTGCCAGCAGTGAAAGAGGACAGACGAACACTGAAGCTTTCTTT. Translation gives CASSERGQTNTEAFF.

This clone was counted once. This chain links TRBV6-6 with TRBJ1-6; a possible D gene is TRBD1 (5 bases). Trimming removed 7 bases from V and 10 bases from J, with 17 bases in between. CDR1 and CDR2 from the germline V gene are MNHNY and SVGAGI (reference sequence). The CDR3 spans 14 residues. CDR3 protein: CASIPDQGGSPLHF. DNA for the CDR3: TGTGCCAGCATCCCGGACCAGGGTGGCTCACCCCTCCACTTT.

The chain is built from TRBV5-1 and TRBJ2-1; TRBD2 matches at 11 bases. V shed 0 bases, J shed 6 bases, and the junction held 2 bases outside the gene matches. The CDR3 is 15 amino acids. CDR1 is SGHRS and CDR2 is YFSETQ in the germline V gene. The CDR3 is CASSLELAGVNEQFF. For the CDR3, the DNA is TGCGCCAGCAGCTTGGAACTAGCGGGGGTCAATGAGCAGTTCTTC. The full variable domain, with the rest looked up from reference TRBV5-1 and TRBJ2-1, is KAGVTQTPRYLIKTRGQQVTLSCSPISGHRSVSWYQQTPGQGLQFLFEYFSETQRNKGNFPGRFSGRQFSNSRSEMNVSTLELGDSALYLCASSLELAGVNEQFFGPGTRLTVL.